A selection of T cell receptor beta chains follows, all from one sample in a study of blood T cell repertoires in COVID-19. Libraries were prepared by immunoSEQ multiplex PCR; TCRdb keeps only in-frame clonotypes and omits some of them. The sample yields 68,000 or so clones, 80% to 90% seen once. The specimen sequenced was peripheral blood. The receptors stem from a man aged 45-65 years with acute or convalescent COVID-19. Each CDR3 is given with its conserved first and last residue. D genes are given only for firm matches. Clone sizes are given selectively: once, few, many, or a class where the clone is expanded.

CASSFGGANQPQHF | TGTGCCAGCAGTTTTGGGGGGGCTAATCAGCCCCAGCATTTT | TRBJ1-5 | TRBV28 | NA | NA
CASSGGQGAPYNSPLHF | TGTGCCAGCAGTGGCGGACAGGGAGCACCCTATAATTCACCCCTCCACTTT | TRBJ1-6 | TRBV6-1 | TRBD1 | NA
CASRAQGASYNEQFF | TGTGCCAGCAGAGCACAGGGGGCATCCTACAATGAGCAGTTCTTC | TRBJ2-1 | TRBV25-1 | TRBD1 | NA
CASSQGRTATYGYTF | TGTGCCAGCAGCCAAGGGAGGACGGCTACTTATGGCTACACCTTC | TRBJ1-2 | TRBV14 | NA | NA
CASSLYQGVDYGYTF | TGTGCCAGCAGCTTGTATCAAGGGGTGGACTATGGCTACACCTTC | TRBJ1-2 | TRBV5-6 | NA | NA
CASSSSVAGVSYEQYF | TGTGCCAGCAGTTCCTCAGTAGCGGGGGTCTCCTACGAGCAGTACTTC | TRBJ2-7 | TRBV6-2/TRBV6-3 | TRBD2 | NA
CASSPAFSGSYEQYF | TGCGCCAGCAGCCCCGCTTTCAGCGGATCCTACGAGCAGTACTTC | TRBJ2-7 | TRBV4-1 | NA | NA
CASSPGEGYEQYF | TGTGCCAGCTCACCAGGGGAGGGCTACGAGCAGTACTTC | TRBJ2-7 | TRBV18 | TRBD2 | NA
CASSLRDRGIDTQYF | TGTGCCAGCAGCCTCCGGGACAGGGGGATAGATACGCAGTATTTT | TRBJ2-3 | TRBV9 | TRBD1 | NA
CATSDRTGDYGYTF | TGTGCCACCAGTGATCGGACAGGTGACTATGGCTACACCTTC | TRBJ1-2 | TRBV24-1 | TRBD1 | NA
CASRTSGSHSGELFF | TGTGCCAGCAGGACTAGCGGGAGTCATTCCGGGGAGCTGTTTTTT | TRBJ2-2 | TRBV6-5 | TRBD2 | few
CASSLGAGGPSGEQFF | TGTGCCAGCAGCTTGGGTGCGGGAGGGCCCTCTGGTGAGCAGTTCTTC | TRBJ2-1 | TRBV5-4 | TRBD2 | NA
CASSYSRLVETQYF | TGTGCCAGCAGTTACTCGAGACTAGTGGAGACCCAGTACTTC | TRBJ2-5 | TRBV6-2/TRBV6-3 | NA | NA
CASTKDTSTEAFF | TGTGCCAGCACCAAGGACACGTCGACTGAAGCTTTCTTT | TRBJ1-1 | TRBV6-5 | NA | NA
CASSVTPSVTDTQYF | TGTGCCAGCAGCGTGACTCCCTCGGTCACAGATACGCAGTATTTT | TRBJ2-3 | TRBV9 | NA | NA
CASTLARSGEQFF | TGTGCCAGCACGCTAGCGAGGAGCGGTGAGCAGTTCTTC | TRBJ2-1 | TRBV2 | NA | NA
CASSEQQGGNQPQHF | TGTGCCAGCAGTGAACAACAGGGTGGCAATCAGCCCCAGCATTTT | TRBJ1-5 | TRBV6-1 | NA | NA
CASSFQQGSNNEQFF | TGCGCCAGCAGCTTCCAACAGGGGTCGAACAATGAGCAGTTCTTC | TRBJ2-1 | TRBV5-1 | TRBD1 | NA
CASSQAGGLNTGELFF | TGCGCCAGCAGCCAAGCGGGAGGGCTGAACACCGGGGAGCTGTTTTTT | TRBJ2-2 | TRBV4-1 | TRBD2 | NA
CASSSRAYGDILEAFF | TGTGCCAGCAGTTCTCGGGCCTATGGGGACATTTTGGAAGCTTTCTTT | TRBJ1-1 | TRBV6-2/TRBV6-3 | NA | few
CASSYGQGGNEQFF | TGTGCCAGCAGCTATGGACAGGGGGGCAATGAGCAGTTCTTC | TRBJ2-1 | TRBV7-2 | TRBD1 | NA
CASSHTWAGQGRGDTQYF | TGTGCCAGCAGCCACACCTGGGCGGGACAGGGCCGGGGAGATACGCAGTATTTT | TRBJ2-3 | TRBV11-3 | TRBD1 | NA
CASSTPRRGNTDTQYF | TGTGCCAGCAGCACCCCCCGTAGAGGGAACACAGATACGCAGTATTTT | TRBJ2-3 | TRBV3-1/TRBV3-2 | NA | NA
CASTPGQGRNQPQHF | TGTGCCAGTACCCCGGGACAGGGCCGCAATCAGCCCCAGCATTTT | TRBJ1-5 | TRBV19 | TRBD1 | NA
CASSRSGTDTQYF | TGTGCCAGCTCACGGTCGGGCACAGATACGCAGTATTTT | TRBJ2-3 | TRBV18 | NA | NA
CASSSRLAGYNEQFF | TGCGCCAGCAGCAGCCGACTAGCGGGATACAATGAGCAGTTCTTC | TRBJ2-1 | TRBV5-1 | TRBD2 | NA
CASSLAGTTDTQYF | TGTGCCAGCAGTCTAGCGGGTACCACAGATACGCAGTATTTT | TRBJ2-3 | TRBV2 | TRBD2 | NA
CASRSGRVSYNEQFF | TGTGCCAGCAGGAGCGGGAGGGTTTCCTACAATGAGCAGTTCTTC | TRBJ2-1 | TRBV2 | TRBD2 | medium-sized
CASSFQDYGYTF | TGTGCCAGCAGCTTCCAGGACTATGGCTACACCTTC | TRBJ1-2 | TRBV7-9 | NA | NA
CASSQAGQIHGNTIYF | TGCGCCAGCAGCCAAGCGGGACAGATACATGGAAACACCATATATTTT | TRBJ1-3 | TRBV4-1 | TRBD1 | NA
CASSPSAGISYNEQFF | TGTGCCAGCAGCCCCTCAGCGGGAATCTCTTACAATGAGCAGTTCTTC | TRBJ2-1 | TRBV7-2 | TRBD2 | once
CAWSVQRGGNTGELFF | TGTGCCTGGAGTGTACAGCGAGGGGGGAACACCGGGGAGCTGTTTTTT | TRBJ2-2 | TRBV30 | NA | NA
CASSLDSSGYTF | TGTGCCAGCAGCTTGGATAGCAGTGGCTACACCTTC | TRBJ1-2 | TRBV5-4 | NA | NA
CASSSTSLSGNTIYF | TGTGCCAGCAGCTCGACATCTCTCTCTGGAAACACCATATATTTT | TRBJ1-3 | TRBV7-2 | NA | NA
CASRTSALGSGELFF | TGTGCCAGCAGGACCTCAGCGCTTGGGTCCGGGGAGCTGTTTTTT | TRBJ2-2 | TRBV6-6 | NA | few
CASSSWPTASNEQFF | TGCGCCAGCAGCTCTTGGCCCACCGCAAGCAATGAGCAGTTCTTC | TRBJ2-1 | TRBV5-1 | NA | NA
CASSPTRTDTQYF | TGTGCCAGCTCGCCCACTAGAACAGATACGCAGTATTTT | TRBJ2-3 | TRBV18 | NA | NA
CAWSVGAIGGWGNQPQHF | TGTGCCTGGAGTGTAGGGGCCATTGGGGGCTGGGGCAATCAGCCCCAGCATTTT | TRBJ1-5 | TRBV30 | NA | NA
CASSQVHMNTEAFF | TGTGCCAGCAGCCAAGTACACATGAACACTGAAGCTTTCTTT | TRBJ1-1 | TRBV14 | NA | NA
CASSSQRGNNEQFF | TGCGCCAGCAGCTCACAGCGGGGAAACAATGAGCAGTTCTTC | TRBJ2-1 | TRBV5-1 | TRBD2 | NA
CASSFPGDYGYTF | TGTGCCAGCAGCTTTCCAGGGGACTATGGCTACACCTTC | TRBJ1-2 | TRBV7-9 | NA | NA
CASSLGGRADSYNEQFF | TGTGCCAGCAGCTTAGGGGGCAGAGCCGATTCCTACAATGAGCAGTTCTTC | TRBJ2-1 | TRBV7-6 | NA | NA
CASSSGDSPYEQYF | TGTGCCAGCAGCTCCGGCGACTCTCCCTACGAGCAGTACTTC | TRBJ2-7 | TRBV5-4 | NA | NA
CASIDREIQETQYF | TGTGCCAGCATAGACAGGGAGATCCAAGAGACCCAGTACTTC | TRBJ2-5 | TRBV2 | TRBD1 | NA
CASRRGNQPQHF | TGTGCCAGCAGACGGGGCAATCAGCCCCAGCATTTT | TRBJ1-5 | TRBV28 | NA | once
CAWSLGQGGSPLHF | TGTGCCTGGAGTCTTGGACAGGGGGGTTCACCCCTCCACTTT | TRBJ1-6 | TRBV30 | TRBD1 | NA
CASSPRTEGYTF | TGTGCCAGCAGCCCCCGGACAGAAGGCTACACCTTC | TRBJ1-2 | TRBV11-2 | NA | NA
CASSFLNNSPLHF | TGTGCCAGCAGTTTCTTAAATAATTCACCCCTCCACTTT | TRBJ1-6 | TRBV27 | NA | NA
CASSISPGSSLYGYTF | TGTGCCAGTAGTATCTCCCCAGGGTCCTCACTCTATGGCTACACCTTC | TRBJ1-2 | TRBV19 | NA | NA
CASSLRTSGRTNTGELFF | TGTGCCAGCAGCCTACGGACTAGCGGGAGGACGAACACCGGGGAGCTGTTTTTT | TRBJ2-2 | TRBV4-2 | TRBD2 | NA
CASSTSGKSWSGTF | TGTGCCAGTAGTACCTCCGGGAAGTCGTGGTCTGGCACCTTC | TRBJ1-2 | TRBV19 | NA | NA
CASSVASAGVYNEQFF | TGTGCCAGCAGCGTAGCTTCGGCAGGGGTCTACAATGAGCAGTTCTTC | TRBJ2-1 | TRBV9 | NA | NA
CAISESPGYEKLFF | TGTGCCATCAGTGAGTCTCCGGGGTATGAAAAACTGTTTTTT | TRBJ1-4 | TRBV10-3 | NA | NA
CASSAYPSYGYTF | TGTGCCAGCAGCGCCTATCCCTCCTATGGCTACACCTTC | TRBJ1-2 | TRBV9 | NA | NA
CASSERDGENTEAFF | TGTGCCAGCAGTGAGCGGGACGGGGAGAACACTGAAGCTTTCTTT | TRBJ1-1 | TRBV28 | NA | NA
CASSKDPAGTQYF | TGTGCCAGCAGTAAAGACCCCGCGGGGACCCAGTACTTC | TRBJ2-5 | TRBV12-3/TRBV12-4 | NA | NA
CASSLSSSGSYEQYF | TGTGCCAGCAGTTTATCGTCTAGCGGGAGCTACGAGCAGTACTTC | TRBJ2-7 | TRBV28 | TRBD2 | NA
CASLMTGSSYEQYF | TGTGCCAGCTTGATGACTGGGAGCTCCTACGAGCAGTACTTC | TRBJ2-7 | TRBV5-5 | NA | once
CASSDKGATNTGELFF | TGTGCCAGCAGCGACAAGGGGGCTACGAACACCGGGGAGCTGTTTTTT | TRBJ2-2 | TRBV9 | TRBD1 | NA
CAFDSNTGELFF | TGTGCCTTCGACAGCAACACCGGGGAGCTGTTTTTT | TRBJ2-2 | TRBV30 | NA | NA